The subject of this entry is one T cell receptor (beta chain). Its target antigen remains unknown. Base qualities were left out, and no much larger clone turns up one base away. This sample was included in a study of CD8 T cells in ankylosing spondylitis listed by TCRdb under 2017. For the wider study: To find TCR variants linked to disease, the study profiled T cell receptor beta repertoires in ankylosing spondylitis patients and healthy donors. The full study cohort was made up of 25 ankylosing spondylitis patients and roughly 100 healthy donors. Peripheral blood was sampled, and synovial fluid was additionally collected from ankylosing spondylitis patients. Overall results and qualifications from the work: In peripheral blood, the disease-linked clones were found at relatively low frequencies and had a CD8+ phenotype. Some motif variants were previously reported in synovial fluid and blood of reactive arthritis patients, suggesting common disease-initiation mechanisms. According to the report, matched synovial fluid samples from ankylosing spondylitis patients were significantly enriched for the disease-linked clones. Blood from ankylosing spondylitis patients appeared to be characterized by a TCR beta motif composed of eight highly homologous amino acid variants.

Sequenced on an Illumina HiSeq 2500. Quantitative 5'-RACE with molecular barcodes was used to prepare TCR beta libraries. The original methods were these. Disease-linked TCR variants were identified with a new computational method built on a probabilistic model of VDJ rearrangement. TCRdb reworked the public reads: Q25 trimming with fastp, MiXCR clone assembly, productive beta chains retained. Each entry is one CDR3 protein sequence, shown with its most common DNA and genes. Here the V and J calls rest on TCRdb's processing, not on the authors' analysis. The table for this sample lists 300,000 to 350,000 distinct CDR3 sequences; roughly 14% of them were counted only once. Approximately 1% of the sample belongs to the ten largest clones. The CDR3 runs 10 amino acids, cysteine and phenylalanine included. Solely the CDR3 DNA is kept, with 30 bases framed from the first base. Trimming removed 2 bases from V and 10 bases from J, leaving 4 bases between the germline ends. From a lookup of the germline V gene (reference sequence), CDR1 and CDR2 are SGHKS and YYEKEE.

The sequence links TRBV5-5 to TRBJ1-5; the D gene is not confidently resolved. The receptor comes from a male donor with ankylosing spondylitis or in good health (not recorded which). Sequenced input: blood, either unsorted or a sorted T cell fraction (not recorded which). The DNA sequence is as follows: TGTGCCAGCAGCTTAAAACCCCAGCATTTT. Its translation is CASSLKPQHF. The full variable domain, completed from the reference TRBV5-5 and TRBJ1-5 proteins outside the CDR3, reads DAGVTQSPTHLIKTRGQQVTLRCSPISGHKSVSWYQQVLGQGPQFIFQYYEKEERGRGNFPDRFSARQFPNYSSELNVNALLLGDSALYLCASSLKPQHFGDGTRLSIL.